These 17 T cell receptor beta chains were sequenced from one sample in a study of blood T cell repertoires in COVID-19. Method: immunoSEQ multiplex PCR; TCRdb's copy keeps in-frame clones and lacks some. The sample consists of 300,000 to 400,000 clones, 90% to 95% of them appearing once. Material: PBMCs or T cells enriched from blood (not recorded which). These receptors all come from a woman aged 25-40 years who had been exposed to COVID-19.

This chain connects TRBV7-3 to TRBJ1-2; D call uncertain. Between the trimmed V and J ends, which lost 1 base and 5 bases, there was a span of 8 bases. The germline CDR1 and CDR2 sequences are SGHTA and FQGTGA. The CDR3 has 13 residues. CDR3 nucleotide sequence: TGTGCCAGCAGCTTAAACGGGGAGTATGGCTACACCTTC. It translates to CASSLNGEYGYTF.

V and J are TRBV19 and TRBJ1-4; 8 nucleotides match TRBD1. Per germline, CDR1 LNHDA and CDR2 SQIVND (reference sequence). V lost 9 bases, J lost 8 bases, and 8 bases stayed unmatched. This CDR3 is 13 amino acids long. This chain's CDR3 is CASTGQGHEKLFF. In DNA form, the CDR3 reads TGTGCCAGCACCGGACAGGGACACGAAAAACTGTTTTTT. Full variable domain (remainder filled in from reference TRBV19 and TRBJ1-4): DGGITQSPKYLFRKEGQNVTLSCEQNLNHDAMYWYRQDPGQGLRLIYYSQIVNDFQKGDIAEGYSVSREKKESFPLTVTSAQKNPTAFYLCASTGQGHEKLFFGSGTQLSVL.

The genes are TRBV25-1 and TRBJ1-1; 12 bases align to TRBD1. This CDR3 has 15 residues. The V segment lost 4 bases and the J segment 7 bases; nucleotides outside the gene matches: 7. Germline CDR1 reads MGHDK; CDR2 reads SYGVNS. CDR3 in amino acids: CASSGRDRGLGEAFF. CDR3 in DNA: TGTGCCAGCAGTGGAAGGGACAGGGGGCTTGGTGAAGCTTTCTTT.

This clone was counted once. This sequence joins TRBV10-3 and TRBJ1-5, with 8 bases aligning to TRBD1. Germline values: CDR1 ENHRY, CDR2 SYGVKD. This CDR3 spans 14 amino acids. Germline trimming cut 6 bases from V and 2 bases from J; bases unmatched to any gene: 3. CDR3: CAISSGQGNQPQHF. The CDR3, as DNA: TGTGCCATCAGCTCGGGACAGGGCAATCAGCCCCAGCATTTT.

V usage is TRBV5-1 and J usage is TRBJ2-7; 11 bases match TRBD2. Germline lookup yields CDR1 SGHRS and CDR2 YFSETQ. Losses at the gene ends were 4 bases for V and 0 bases for J; bases not matched to a gene: 12. The CDR3 is 18 amino acids. The CDR3 DNA sequence: TGCGCCAGCAGCCCTACCCCTAGCGGGGGGTCATACTCCTACGAGCAGTACTTC. It yields the protein CASSPTPSGGSYSYEQYF.

This sequence joins TRBV10-1 and TRBJ1-5; unclear D gene. Trimming removed 5 bases from V and 7 bases from J, with 9 bases in between. The CDR3 loop spans 12 amino acids. Germline CDR1 and CDR2: WNHNN and SYGVQD (reference sequence). This chain's CDR3 is CASSIPVQPQHF. As DNA, the CDR3 is TGCGCCAGCAGTATTCCGGTCCAGCCCCAGCATTTT.

V is TRBV7-7 and J is TRBJ2-5; tentative D call: TRBD1 (5 bases). CDR3 length equals 12 residues. In germline, CDR1 is SSHAT, CDR2 FNYEAQ (reference sequence). Trimming shortened V by 5 bases and J by 7 bases, and 11 bases separated the two germline ends. Written as DNA, the CDR3 is TGTGCCAGCAGCGCAGGAAGGGGGACCCAGTACTTC. It is translated as CASSAGRGTQYF.

This CDR3 reads CSVERAGIGYTF. CDR3 coding DNA: TGCAGCGTTGAAAGGGCAGGGATTGGCTACACCTTC. The rearrangement joins TRBV29-1 to TRBJ1-2; tentatively, D is TRBD1 (5 bases). CDR1 SQVTM and CDR2 ANQGSEA come from the germline V gene. With 2 bases removed from V and 7 bases from J, the gap between germline ends came to 11 bases. This CDR3 has 12 amino acids.

The chain links TRBV5-1 to TRBJ1-1, with a possible D match to TRBD1 (5 bases). Deletions cut 2 bases from V and 4 bases from J, with 15 bases between. This CDR3 contains 15 residues. The germline V gene encodes CDR1 SGHRS and CDR2 YFSETQ. CDR3 amino acids: CASSLGASGATEAFF. CDR3 nucleotide sequence: TGCGCCAGCAGCTTAGGGGCTAGTGGAGCCACTGAAGCTTTCTTT.

As concerns this clone: Distinct nucleotide sequences in the sample also encode this CDR3. This chain uses TRBV29-1 with TRBJ1-3; 8 nucleotides line up with TRBD1. The CDR3 is 13 residues long. V lost 3 bases and J lost 4; bases outside the gene matches: 2. Germline V CDR1 and CDR2: SQVTM, ANQGSEA. The CDR3 DNA reads as TGCAGCGTTGAGCAGGGGGCGGGAAACACCATATATTTT. It yields the protein CSVEQGAGNTIYF.

Written as DNA, the CDR3 is TGTGCCAGCAGTTATGTGCCAGGGTCAAATCAGCCCCAGCATTTT. It specifies CASSYVPGSNQPQHF. V is TRBV6-9 and J is TRBJ1-5, with a weak D call TRBD1 (5 bases). V shed 2 bases and J shed 4 bases, with 12 bases lying between them. Germline CDR1 and CDR2: MNHGY and SVAAGI. The CDR3 runs to 15 residues.

The rearrangement joins TRBV4-1 to TRBJ1-2; 8 bases are a match to TRBD1. The CDR3 consists of 14 residues. Germline values: CDR1 MGHRA, CDR2 YSYEKL. Trimming at V came to 3 bases and at J to 7 bases, leaving 7 bases not matched to a gene. The CDR3 region is CASSQQDRVAGYTF. DNA of the CDR3: TGCGCCAGCAGCCAGCAGGACAGGGTAGCTGGCTACACCTTC.

The rearrangement joins TRBV5-6 to TRBJ2-1; TRBD2 might be the D (5 bases). The CDR3 has 12 amino acids. Trimming took 1 base from V and 10 from J, leaving 9 bases between them. The germline V gene encodes CDR1 SGHDT and CDR2 YYEEEE. The CDR3, as DNA: TGTGCCAGCAGCTTGACTAGAGGGGAGCAGTTCTTC. This gives the protein CASSLTRGEQFF.

The rearrangement uses TRBV29-1 and TRBJ2-5, with D uncertain. The CDR3 contains 13 residues. Germline lookup yields CDR1 SQVTM and CDR2 ANQGSEA. Trimming shortened V by 5 bases and J by 6 bases, and 16 bases separated the two germline ends. CDR3 nucleotide sequence: TGCAGCGTTCAGACTGGAGCCCGGAAGACCCAGTACTTC. Protein: CSVQTGARKTQYF. The complete variable domain, with remaining parts taken from reference TRBV29-1 and TRBJ2-5, reads SAVISQKPSRDICQRGTSLTIQCQVDSQVTMMFWYRQQPGQSLTLIATANQGSEATYESGFVIDKFPISRPNLTFSTLTVSNMSPEDSSIYLCSVQTGARKTQYFGPGTRLLVL.

V is TRBV7-3 and J is TRBJ2-2; D not certain. CDR3 size: 14 residues. Trimming removed 5 bases from V and 5 bases from J, with 12 bases in between. In germline, CDR1 is SGHTA, CDR2 FQGTGA. This CDR3 reads CASSRALRTGELFF. CDR3 bases: TGTGCCAGCAGCCGAGCGTTGCGGACCGGGGAGCTGTTTTTT.

The chain combines TRBV13 with TRBJ2-3, with 10 bases lining up with TRBD2. Germline V gene data show CDR1 as PRHDT and CDR2 as FYEKMQ (reference sequence). The CDR3 runs to 14 residues. V was pared by 7 bases and J by 5 bases, with 6 bases of the junction left unmatched. The chain's CDR3 is CASTQRGGRDTQYF. CDR3 DNA: TGTGCCAGCACCCAGCGGGGGGGCAGAGATACGCAGTATTTT.

J is TRBJ2-3 and V is TRBV27, with D perhaps matching TRBD1 (6 bases). The germline V gene encodes CDR1 MNHEY and CDR2 SMNVEV (reference sequence). Trimming shortened V by 3 bases and J by 5 bases, and 9 bases separated the two germline ends. This CDR3 region has 13 residues. CDR3 region: CASSFIRGDTQYF. The CDR3 DNA is TGTGCCAGCAGTTTTATCAGGGGAGATACGCAGTATTTT.